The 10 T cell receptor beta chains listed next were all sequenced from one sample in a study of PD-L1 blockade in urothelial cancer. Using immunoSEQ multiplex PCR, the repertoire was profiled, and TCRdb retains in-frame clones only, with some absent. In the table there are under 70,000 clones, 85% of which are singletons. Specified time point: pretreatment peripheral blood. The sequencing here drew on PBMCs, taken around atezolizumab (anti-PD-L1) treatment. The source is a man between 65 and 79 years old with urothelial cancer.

CDR3 protein: CASRLTGQGDYEQYF. The CDR3 nucleotides read TGTGCCAGTAGGCTAACCGGGCAGGGCGATTACGAGCAGTACTTC. The V call is TRBV19, the J call TRBJ2-7, with a weak D call TRBD1 (5 bases). The CDR3 runs to 15 residues. Trimming stripped 6 bases from V and 4 bases from J, with 19 bases between. The germline V gene has CDR1 LNHDA and CDR2 SQIVND (reference sequence).

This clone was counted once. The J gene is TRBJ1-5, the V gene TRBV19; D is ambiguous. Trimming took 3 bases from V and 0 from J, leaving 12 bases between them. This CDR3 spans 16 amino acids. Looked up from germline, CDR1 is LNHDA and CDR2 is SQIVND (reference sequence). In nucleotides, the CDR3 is TGTGCCAGTAGTATCGAGACGACATATAGCAATCAGCCCCAGCATTTT. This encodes CASSIETTYSNQPQHF.

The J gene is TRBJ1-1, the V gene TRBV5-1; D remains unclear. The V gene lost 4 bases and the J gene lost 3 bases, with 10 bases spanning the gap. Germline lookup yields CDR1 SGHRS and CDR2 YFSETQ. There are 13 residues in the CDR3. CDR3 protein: CASSTEGDTEAFF. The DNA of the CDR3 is TGCGCCAGCAGCACGGAGGGCGACACTGAAGCTTTCTTT.

CDR3 in amino acids: CASSATGAANYGYTF. Here the CDR3 DNA reads TGTGCCAGCAGCGCCACAGGCGCGGCTAACTATGGCTACACCTTC. This sequence joins TRBV5-4 and TRBJ1-2; a possible D gene is TRBD1 (5 bases). The CDR3 loop spans 15 amino acids. Trimming stripped 4 bases from V and 0 bases from J, with 13 bases between. The germline V gene has CDR1 SGHNT and CDR2 YYREEE (reference sequence).

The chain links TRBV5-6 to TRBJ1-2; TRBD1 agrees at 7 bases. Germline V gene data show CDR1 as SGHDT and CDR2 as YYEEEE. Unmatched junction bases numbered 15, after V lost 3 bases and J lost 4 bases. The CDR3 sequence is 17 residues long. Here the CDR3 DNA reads TGTGCCAGCAGCTCTCCGGGACAGCCTGGCTCCCTCTATGGCTACACCTTC. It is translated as CASSSPGQPGSLYGYTF.

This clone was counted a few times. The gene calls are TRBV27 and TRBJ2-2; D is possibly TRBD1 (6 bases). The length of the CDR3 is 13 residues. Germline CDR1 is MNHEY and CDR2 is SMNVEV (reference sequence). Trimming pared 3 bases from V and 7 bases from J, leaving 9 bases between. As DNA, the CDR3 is TGTGCCAGCAGTTTCCGCAGGGGCGGGGAGCTGTTTTTT. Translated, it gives CASSFRRGGELFF.

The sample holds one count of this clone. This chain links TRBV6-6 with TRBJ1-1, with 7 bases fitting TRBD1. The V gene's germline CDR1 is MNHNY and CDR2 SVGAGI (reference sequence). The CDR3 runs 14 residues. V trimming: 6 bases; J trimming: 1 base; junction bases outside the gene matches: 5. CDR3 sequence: CASRWDRENTEAFF. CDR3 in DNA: TGTGCCAGCAGATGGGACAGAGAGAACACTGAAGCTTTCTTT.

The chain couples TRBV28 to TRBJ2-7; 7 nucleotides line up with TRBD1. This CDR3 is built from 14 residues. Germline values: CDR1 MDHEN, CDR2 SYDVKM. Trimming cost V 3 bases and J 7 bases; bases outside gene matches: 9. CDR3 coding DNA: TGTGCCAGCAGTTTCAAGACAGGGTTGCGGGAGCAGTACTTC. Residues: CASSFKTGLREQYF.

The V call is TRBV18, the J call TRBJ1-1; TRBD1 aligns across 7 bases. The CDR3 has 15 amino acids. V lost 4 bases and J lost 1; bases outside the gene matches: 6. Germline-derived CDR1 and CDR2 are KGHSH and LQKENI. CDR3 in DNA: TGTGCCAGCTCACTCCTGACAGGGTCGAACACTGAAGCTTTCTTT. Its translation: CASSLLTGSNTEAFF.

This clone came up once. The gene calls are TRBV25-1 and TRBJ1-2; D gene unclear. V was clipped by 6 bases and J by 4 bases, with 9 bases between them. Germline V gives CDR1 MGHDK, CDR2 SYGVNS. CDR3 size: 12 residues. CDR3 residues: CASSLGIYGYTF. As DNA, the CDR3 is TGTGCCAGCAGCCTCGGGATCTATGGCTACACCTTC.